This TCR beta chain originates from a study of Ad26.COV2.S vaccination and SARS-CoV-2 variants. The study's findings and limits: Higher spike-specific TCR breadth was found in vaccine recipients than in placebo recipients. Substantial breadth in spike-specific CD8+ and CD4+ T cell responses was reportedly seen after vaccination. Researchers reported similar non-spike TCR breadth in vaccine and placebo recipients. Assessments of TCR breadth and depth may have underestimated the total T cell responses.

As to this clone: Antigen: not known.

Germline CDR1 is MNHNS and CDR2 is SASEGT. V was clipped by 2 bases and J by 3 bases, with 12 bases between them. The CDR3 totals 15 residues. Sequencing was performed with immunoSEQ multiplex PCR; in TCRdb, only in-frame clones are kept and a portion is missing. Of approximately 340,000 clones in the sample, roughly nine tenths were seen once. The V and J genes are TRBV6-1 and TRBJ2-3; no clear D. This sequence originates from a human donor who had recovered from COVID-19. Specimen: peripheral blood, collected after recovery from COVID-19. The CDR3, as DNA: TGTGCCAGCAGTGAACGTCTCGGGCTTACAGATACGCAGTATTTT. Its translation: CASSERLGLTDTQYF.